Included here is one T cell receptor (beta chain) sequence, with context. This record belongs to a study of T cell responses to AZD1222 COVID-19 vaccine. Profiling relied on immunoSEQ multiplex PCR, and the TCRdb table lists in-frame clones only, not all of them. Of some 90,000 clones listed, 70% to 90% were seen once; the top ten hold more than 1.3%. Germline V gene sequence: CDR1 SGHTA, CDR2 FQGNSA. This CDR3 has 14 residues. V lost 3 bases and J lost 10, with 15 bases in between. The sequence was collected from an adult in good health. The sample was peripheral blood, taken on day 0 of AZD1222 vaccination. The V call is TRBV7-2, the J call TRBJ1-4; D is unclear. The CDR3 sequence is CASSLGIIGGKLFF. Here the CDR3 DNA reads TGTGCCAGCAGCTTGGGCATAATCGGCGGAAAACTGTTTTTT.